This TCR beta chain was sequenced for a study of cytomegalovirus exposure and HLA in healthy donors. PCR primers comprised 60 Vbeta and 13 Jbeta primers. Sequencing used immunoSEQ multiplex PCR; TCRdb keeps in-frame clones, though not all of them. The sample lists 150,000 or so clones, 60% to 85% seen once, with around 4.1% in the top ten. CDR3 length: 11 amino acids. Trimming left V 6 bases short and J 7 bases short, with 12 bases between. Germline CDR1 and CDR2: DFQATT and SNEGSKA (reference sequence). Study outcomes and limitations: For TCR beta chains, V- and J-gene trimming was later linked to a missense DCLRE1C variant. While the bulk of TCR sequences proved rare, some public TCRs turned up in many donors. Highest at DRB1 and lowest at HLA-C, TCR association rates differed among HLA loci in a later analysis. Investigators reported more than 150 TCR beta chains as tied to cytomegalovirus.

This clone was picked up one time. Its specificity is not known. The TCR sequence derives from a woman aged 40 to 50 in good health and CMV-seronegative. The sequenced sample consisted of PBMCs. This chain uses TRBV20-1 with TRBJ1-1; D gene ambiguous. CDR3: CSATNFGEAFF. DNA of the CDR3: TGCAGTGCCACGAACTTCGGTGAAGCTTTCTTT.